The next 3 T cell receptor beta chains were all read from a single sample in a study of CD8+ T cells in alopecia areata listed by TCRdb under 2018. The receptor library was made with the immunoSEQ multiplex PCR assay. RNA was extracted from all samples and reverse transcribed into cDNA as template for TCR sequencing. This is the immuneACCESS table as TCRdb keeps it, with only in-frame sequences that have V and J called. A part of the clones is gone; compared with another copy, unresolved V genes explain less than half, and the rest is unexplained. The sample data list around 180,000 clones, and about three fifths of these were observed just once. Of the sample, 1% is held by the ten largest clones. This specimen's time point label, interpreted: 24 weeks on oral tofacitinib. Read against the paper, the sample's treatment or condition label means: oral pan-JAK inhibitor, 5-10 mg twice daily. The sequencing here drew on CD4+ T cells sorted from blood, taken at week 24, from a patient treated with tofacitinib. The receptors stem from a human donor with alopecia areata.

This sequence joins TRBV7-8 and TRBJ2-7; 10 nucleotides align to TRBD1. Germline CDR1 is SGHVS and CDR2 is FQNEAQ. J was trimmed by 3 bases and V by 5 bases; bases with no gene match: 7. CDR3 length: 15 amino acids. This CDR3 reads CASSLRRDRGYEQYF. CDR3 coding DNA: TGTGCCAGCAGCCTTCGCCGGGACAGGGGCTACGAGCAGTACTTC. Full variable domain (rest looked up from reference TRBV7-8 and TRBJ2-7): GAGVSQSPRYKVAKRGQDVALRCDPISGHVSLFWYQQALGQGPEFLTYFQNEAQLDKSGLPSDRFFAERPEGSVSTLKIQRTQQEDSAVYLCASSLRRDRGYEQYFGPGTRLTVT.

This sequence joins TRBV19 and TRBJ1-2; D perhaps matches TRBD1 (6 bases). The germline V gene encodes CDR1 LNHDA and CDR2 SQIVND (reference sequence). Trimming took off 7 bases at V and 3 bases at J, with 9 bases between the two ends. There are 12 residues in the CDR3. This CDR3 reads CASTQGYYGYTF. The CDR3 DNA reads as TGTGCCAGTACCCAGGGGTACTATGGCTACACCTTC.

V gene TRBV29-1 combines with J gene TRBJ2-7; D uncertain. Germline CDR1 reads SQVTM; CDR2 reads ANQGSEA. Trimming pared 4 bases from V and 5 bases from J, leaving 12 bases between. The CDR3 length is 12 residues. CDR3 nucleotide sequence: TGCAGCGTTGCGCGAGGACGTAACGAGCAGTACTTC. It yields the protein CSVARGRNEQYF.